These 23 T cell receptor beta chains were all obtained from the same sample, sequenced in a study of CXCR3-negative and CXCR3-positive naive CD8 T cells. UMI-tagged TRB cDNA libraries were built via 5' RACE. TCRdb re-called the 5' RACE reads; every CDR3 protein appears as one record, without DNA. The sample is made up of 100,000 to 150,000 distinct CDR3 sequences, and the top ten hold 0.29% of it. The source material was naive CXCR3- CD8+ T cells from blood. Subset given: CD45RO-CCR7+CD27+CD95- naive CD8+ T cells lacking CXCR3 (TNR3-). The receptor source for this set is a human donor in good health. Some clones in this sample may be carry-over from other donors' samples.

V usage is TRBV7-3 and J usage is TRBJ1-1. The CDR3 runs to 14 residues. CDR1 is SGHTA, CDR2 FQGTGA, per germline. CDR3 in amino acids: CASSLSSMNTEAFF.

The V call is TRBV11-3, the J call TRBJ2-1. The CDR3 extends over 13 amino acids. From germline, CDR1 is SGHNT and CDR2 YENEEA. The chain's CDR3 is CASGKAFVYEQFF.

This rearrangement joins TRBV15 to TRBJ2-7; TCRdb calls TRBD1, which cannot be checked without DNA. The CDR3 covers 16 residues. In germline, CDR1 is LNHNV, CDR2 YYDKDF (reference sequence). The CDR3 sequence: CATSRESRVGSYEQYF.

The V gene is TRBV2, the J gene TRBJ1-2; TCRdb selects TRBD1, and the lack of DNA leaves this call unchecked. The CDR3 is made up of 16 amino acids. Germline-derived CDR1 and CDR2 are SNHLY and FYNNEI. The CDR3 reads CASSEMPGPGHYGYTF.

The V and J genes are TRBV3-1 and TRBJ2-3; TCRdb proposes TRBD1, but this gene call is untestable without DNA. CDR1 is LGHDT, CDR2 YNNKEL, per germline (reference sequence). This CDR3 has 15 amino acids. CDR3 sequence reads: CASSQVGSGADTQYF.

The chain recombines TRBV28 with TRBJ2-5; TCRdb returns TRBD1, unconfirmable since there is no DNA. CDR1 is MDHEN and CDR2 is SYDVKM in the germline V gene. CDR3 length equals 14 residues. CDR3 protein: CASSGQGDQETQYF.

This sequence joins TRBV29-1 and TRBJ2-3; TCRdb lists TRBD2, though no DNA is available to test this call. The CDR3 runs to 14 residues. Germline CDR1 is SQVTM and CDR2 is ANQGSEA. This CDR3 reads CSVGGGVFADTQYF.

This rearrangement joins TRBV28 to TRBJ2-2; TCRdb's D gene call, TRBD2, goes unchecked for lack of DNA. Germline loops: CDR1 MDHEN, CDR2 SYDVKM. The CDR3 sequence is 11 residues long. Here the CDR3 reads CASAGPGELFF.

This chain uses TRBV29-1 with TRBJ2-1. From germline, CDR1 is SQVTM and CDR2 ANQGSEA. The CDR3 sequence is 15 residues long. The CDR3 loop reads CSVGSQISSYNEQFF.

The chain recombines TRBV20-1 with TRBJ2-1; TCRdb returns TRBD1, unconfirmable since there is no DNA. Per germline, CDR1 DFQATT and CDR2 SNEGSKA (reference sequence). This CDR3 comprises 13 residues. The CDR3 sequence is CSARHRGNNEQFF.

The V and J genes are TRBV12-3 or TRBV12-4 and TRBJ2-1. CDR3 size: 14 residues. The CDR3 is CSSSTHSSYNEQFF.

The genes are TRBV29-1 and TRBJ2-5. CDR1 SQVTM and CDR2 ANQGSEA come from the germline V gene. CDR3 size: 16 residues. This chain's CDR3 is CSVEVLKGFRKETQYF.

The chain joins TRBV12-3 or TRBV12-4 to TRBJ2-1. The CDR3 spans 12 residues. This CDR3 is CASRVDRSEQFF.

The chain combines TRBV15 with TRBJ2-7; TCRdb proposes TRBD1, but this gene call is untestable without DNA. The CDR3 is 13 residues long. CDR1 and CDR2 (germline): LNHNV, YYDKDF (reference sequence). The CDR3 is CATRTGTVDEQYF.

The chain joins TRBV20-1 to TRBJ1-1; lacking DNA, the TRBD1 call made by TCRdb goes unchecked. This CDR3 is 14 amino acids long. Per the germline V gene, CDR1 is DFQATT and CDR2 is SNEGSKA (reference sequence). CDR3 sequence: CSARDVGVGTEAFF.

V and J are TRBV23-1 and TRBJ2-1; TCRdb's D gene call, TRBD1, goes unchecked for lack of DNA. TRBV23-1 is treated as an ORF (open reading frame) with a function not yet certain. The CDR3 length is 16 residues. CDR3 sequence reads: CASSQSGTVTPNEQFF.

The CDR3 loop is CASSLTGGTSSYEQYF. V gene TRBV5-5 combines with J gene TRBJ2-7; without DNA, the TCRdb call of TRBD2 cannot be checked. Germline CDR1 is SGHKS and CDR2 is YYEKEE (reference sequence). CDR3 size: 16 residues.

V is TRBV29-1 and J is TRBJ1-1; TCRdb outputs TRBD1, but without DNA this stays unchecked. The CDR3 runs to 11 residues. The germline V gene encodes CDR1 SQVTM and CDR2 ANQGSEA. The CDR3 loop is CSVYRGTEAFF.

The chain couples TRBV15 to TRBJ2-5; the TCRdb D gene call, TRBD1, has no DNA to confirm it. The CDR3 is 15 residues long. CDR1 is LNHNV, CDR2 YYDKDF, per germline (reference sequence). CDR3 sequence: CATSTKRDGTGTQYF.

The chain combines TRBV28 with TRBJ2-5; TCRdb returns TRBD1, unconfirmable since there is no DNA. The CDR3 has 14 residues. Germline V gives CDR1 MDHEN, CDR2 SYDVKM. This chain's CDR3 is CASRTGQGTETQYF.

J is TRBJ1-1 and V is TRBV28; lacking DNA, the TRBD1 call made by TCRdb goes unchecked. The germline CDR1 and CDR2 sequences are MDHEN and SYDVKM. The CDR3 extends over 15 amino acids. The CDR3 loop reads CASRESGGDNTEAFF.

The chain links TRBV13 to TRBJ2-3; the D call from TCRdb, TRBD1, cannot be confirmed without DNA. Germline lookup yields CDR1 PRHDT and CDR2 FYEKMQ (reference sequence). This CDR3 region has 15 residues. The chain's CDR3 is CASAPVRGPRDTQYF.

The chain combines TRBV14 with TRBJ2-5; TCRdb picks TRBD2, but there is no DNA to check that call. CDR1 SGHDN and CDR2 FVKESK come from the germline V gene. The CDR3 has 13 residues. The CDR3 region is CASSQRLEETQYF.